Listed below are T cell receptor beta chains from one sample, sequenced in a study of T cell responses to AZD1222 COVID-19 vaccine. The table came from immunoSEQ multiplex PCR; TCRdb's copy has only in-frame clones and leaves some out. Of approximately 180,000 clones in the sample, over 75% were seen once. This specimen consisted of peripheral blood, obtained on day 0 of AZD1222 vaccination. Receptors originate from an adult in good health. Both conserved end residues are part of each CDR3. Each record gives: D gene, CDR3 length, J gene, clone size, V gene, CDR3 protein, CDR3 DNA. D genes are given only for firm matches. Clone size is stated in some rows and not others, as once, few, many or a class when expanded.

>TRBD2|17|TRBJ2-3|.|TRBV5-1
CASSPGTSGSSTDTQYF
TGCGCCAGCAGTCCCGGGACTAGCGGATCTAGCACAGATACGCAGTATTTT
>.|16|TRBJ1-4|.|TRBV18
CASSPETQSYNEKLFF
TGTGCCAGCTCACCGGAAACACAGAGCTATAATGAAAAACTGTTTTTT
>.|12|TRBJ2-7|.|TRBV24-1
CATSDLVYEQYF
TGTGCCACCAGTGACCTCGTCTACGAGCAGTACTTC
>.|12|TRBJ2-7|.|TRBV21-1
CASSLRNGEQYF
TGTGCCAGCAGCCTTAGGAATGGGGAGCAGTACTTC
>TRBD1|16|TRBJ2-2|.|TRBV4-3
CASSQKTGGRTGELFF
TGCGCCAGCAGCCAAAAGACAGGGGGAAGGACCGGGGAGCTGTTTTTT
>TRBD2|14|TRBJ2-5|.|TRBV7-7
CASSPSGGEETQYF
TGTGCTAGCAGCCCTAGCGGGGGGGAGGAGACCCAGTACTTC
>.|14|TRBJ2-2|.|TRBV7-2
CASSLEGWTGELFF
TGTGCCAGCAGCTTAGAGGGATGGACCGGGGAGCTGTTTTTT
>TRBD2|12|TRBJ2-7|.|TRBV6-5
CASGGGTYEQYF
TGTGCCAGCGGGGGGGGAACCTACGAGCAGTACTTC
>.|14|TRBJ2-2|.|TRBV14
CASSQVGGTGELFF
TGTGCCAGCAGCCAAGTAGGGGGCACCGGGGAGCTGTTTTTT
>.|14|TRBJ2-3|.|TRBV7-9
CASSSGLPAGTQYF
TGTGCCAGCAGCTCGGGACTCCCGGCGGGTACGCAGTATTTT
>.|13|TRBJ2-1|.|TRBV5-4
CASSSPSGTEQFF
TGTGCCAGCAGCAGCCCATCCGGGACGGAGCAGTTCTTC
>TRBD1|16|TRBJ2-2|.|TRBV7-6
CASSKGQSSTTGELFF
TGTGCCAGCAGCAAGGGACAGTCCTCCACCACCGGGGAGCTGTTTTTT
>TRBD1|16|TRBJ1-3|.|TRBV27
CASVSGTGGFGNTIYF
TGTGCCAGCGTCTCCGGGACAGGGGGTTTTGGAAACACCATATATTTT
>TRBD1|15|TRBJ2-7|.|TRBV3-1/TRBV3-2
CASSLRGRVPYEQYF
TGTGCCAGCAGCCTCAGGGGGCGCGTACCCTACGAGCAGTACTTC
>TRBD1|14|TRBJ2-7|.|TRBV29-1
CSAGQGIISGEQYF
TGCAGCGCCGGACAGGGGATAATATCGGGAGAGCAGTACTTC
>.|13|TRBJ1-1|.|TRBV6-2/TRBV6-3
CASSPPWRGEAFF
TGTGCCAGCAGTCCCCCTTGGCGGGGTGAAGCTTTCTTT
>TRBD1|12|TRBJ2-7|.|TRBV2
CASSEGQGWQYF
TGTGCCAGCAGTGAGGGACAGGGTTGGCAGTACTTC
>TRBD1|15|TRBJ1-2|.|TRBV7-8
CASSFHEGANYGYTF
TGTGCCAGCAGTTTCCATGAGGGGGCAAACTATGGCTACACCTTC
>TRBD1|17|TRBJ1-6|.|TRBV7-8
CASSLASGTGNNSPLHF
TGTGCCAGCAGCTTAGCATCCGGGACAGGAAATAATTCACCCCTCCACTTT
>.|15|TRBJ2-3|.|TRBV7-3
CASSLEGRPTDTQYF
TGTGCCAGCAGCTTAGAGGGACGGCCCACAGATACGCAGTATTTT
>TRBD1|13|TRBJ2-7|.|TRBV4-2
CASRRTTGGEQYF
TGTGCCAGCCGAAGGACGACAGGGGGCGAGCAGTACTTC
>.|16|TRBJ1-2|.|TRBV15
CATSRDLGGVPYGYTF
TGTGCCACCAGCAGAGATCTTGGAGGGGTACCCTATGGCTACACCTTC
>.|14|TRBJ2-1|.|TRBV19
CASRFSSSYNEQFF
TGTGCCAGTAGGTTCTCGAGCTCCTACAATGAGCAGTTCTTC
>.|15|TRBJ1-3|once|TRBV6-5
CASSTLPATRNTIYF
TGTGCCAGCAGTACGCTCCCGGCGACACGAAACACCATATATTTT
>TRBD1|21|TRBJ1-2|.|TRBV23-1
CASSQVKWPAGQALPYWGYTF
TGCGCCAGCAGTCAAGTTAAATGGCCGGCCGGACAGGCTCTCCCTTATTGGGGCTACACCTTC